The rows below give T cell receptor beta chains drawn from one sample of a study of T cells in Graves' hyperthyroidism and ophthalmopathy. Each CDR3 protein gets one entry after TCRdb re-called the multiplex PCR reads with MiXCR. In the table there are about 840,000 distinct CDR3 sequences, around 38% of which are singletons. The sample taken for sequencing was blood. Receptor source: a man between 18 and 35 years old with Graves' hyperthyroidism. The CDR3 runs from the conserved cysteine through the conserved F or W. A D gene is named only where the DNA matches it firmly. Rows may omit the clone size; those that give it use once, few, many or a size class.

CDR3: CASSLGPTGANVLTF
DNA: TGTGCCAGCAGCCTCGGCCCAACTGGGGCCAACGTCCTGACTTTC
J: TRBJ2-6
V: TRBV7-9
D: .
size: many

CDR3: CASRTGRETQYF
DNA: TGTGCCAGCAGAACAGGGCGAGAGACCCAGTACTTC
J: TRBJ2-5
V: TRBV12-3/TRBV12-4
D: .
size: few

CDR3: CASSFWTGTEAFF
DNA: TGCGCCAGCAGCTTCTGGACAGGGACTGAAGCTTTCTTT
J: TRBJ1-1
V: TRBV5-1
D: TRBD1
size: few

CDR3: CASSEPRARNSPLHF
DNA: TGTGCCAGCAGTGAACCCAGGGCTAGGAATTCACCCCTCCACTTT
J: TRBJ1-6
V: TRBV6-1
D: .
size: .

CDR3: CASSSPVLEQYF
DNA: TGTGCCAGCAGTTCCCCTGTGCTCGAGCAGTACTTC
J: TRBJ2-7
V: TRBV11-2
D: .
size: .

CDR3: CASSLSTGSNERLFF
DNA: TGTGCCAGCAGCTTAAGCACAGGGTCTAATGAAAGACTGTTTTTT
J: TRBJ1-4
V: TRBV7-8
D: .
size: .

CDR3: CASSEVGAYGYTF
DNA: TGTGCCAGCAGTGAGGTGGGGGCGTATGGCTACACCTTC
J: TRBJ1-2
V: TRBV2
D: .
size: many

CDR3: CSGGDTPNTEAFF
DNA: TGCAGCGGGGGGGACACCCCGAACACTGAAGCTTTCTTT
J: TRBJ1-1
V: TRBV29-1
D: .
size: .

CDR3: CASSAGTSGRETQYF
DNA: TGTGCCAGCAGCGCAGGGACTAGCGGGAGGGAGACCCAGTACTTC
J: TRBJ2-5
V: TRBV11-2
D: TRBD2
size: few

CDR3: CASSLTGQPNEKLFF
DNA: TGTGCCAGCAGCTTAACGGGACAGCCTAATGAAAAACTGTTTTTT
J: TRBJ1-4
V: TRBV7-3
D: TRBD1
size: many

CDR3: CASTQVGGNYGYTF
DNA: TGTGCCAGCACCCAAGTCGGGGGGAACTATGGCTACACCTTC
J: TRBJ1-2
V: TRBV10-3
D: .
size: .

CDR3: CASSSRLAGAQYF
DNA: TGTGCCAGCAGCTCCAGACTAGCGGGGGCCCAGTACTTC
J: TRBJ2-5
V: TRBV13
D: TRBD2
size: .

CDR3: CASRVPNSPLHF
DNA: TGTGCCAGCAGGGTCCCTAATTCACCCCTCCACTTT
J: TRBJ1-6
V: TRBV12-3/TRBV12-4
D: .
size: many

CDR3: CASSEKPVEAFF
DNA: TGTGCCAGCAGCGAGAAACCTGTTGAAGCTTTCTTT
J: TRBJ1-1
V: TRBV7-9
D: .
size: many

CDR3: CASRPTGKASGNTIYF
DNA: TGTGCCAGCAGACCGACAGGGAAGGCGTCTGGAAACACCATATATTTT
J: TRBJ1-3
V: TRBV6-5
D: TRBD1
size: .

CDR3: CASSLTAGGPVTQHF
DNA: TGTGCCAGCAGCTTAACCGCTGGCGGTCCAGTTACCCAGCATTTT
J: TRBJ1-5
V: TRBV7-9
D: .
size: .

CDR3: CASSRVSHEQYF
DNA: TGTGCCAGCAGCCGGGTAAGCCACGAGCAGTACTTC
J: TRBJ2-7
V: TRBV11-2
D: .
size: .

CDR3: CSVVGPGGANVLTF
DNA: TGCAGCGTTGTGGGGCCGGGCGGGGCCAACGTCCTGACTTTC
J: TRBJ2-6
V: TRBV29-1
D: .
size: .

CDR3: CASSIHRQVNQPQHF
DNA: TGTGCCAGTAGTATCCACCGACAGGTCAATCAGCCCCAGCATTTT
J: TRBJ1-5
V: TRBV19
D: .
size: many

CDR3: CASISRATEAFF
DNA: TGCGCCAGCATATCCAGGGCCACTGAAGCTTTCTTT
J: TRBJ1-1
V: TRBV10-2
D: .
size: many

CDR3: CASSFSWESGANVLTF
DNA: TGTGCCAGCAGTTTTTCGTGGGAGTCTGGGGCCAACGTCCTGACTTTC
J: TRBJ2-6
V: TRBV12-3/TRBV12-4
D: .
size: .

CDR3: CVSKGLAGAGVNEQYF
DNA: TGCGTCAGCAAGGGACTAGCGGGGGCCGGAGTCAACGAGCAGTACTTC
J: TRBJ2-7
V: TRBV10-2
D: TRBD2
size: .

CDR3: CASSDYRQGGLRETQYF
DNA: TGTGCCAGCAGCGACTACCGACAGGGAGGATTGCGAGAGACCCAGTACTTC
J: TRBJ2-5
V: TRBV9
D: .
size: .

CDR3: CATGTGGQQPQHF
DNA: TGTGCCACCGGGACAGGGGGCCAGCAGCCCCAGCATTTT
J: TRBJ1-5
V: TRBV10-3
D: TRBD1
size: .

CDR3: CASSLRRGKETQYF
DNA: TGTGCCAGCAGCTTAAGACGGGGCAAGGAGACCCAGTACTTC
J: TRBJ2-5
V: TRBV7-9
D: .
size: .

CDR3: CASSISIKNTEAFF
DNA: TGTGCCAGCAGCATCAGTATTAAGAACACTGAAGCTTTCTTT
J: TRBJ1-1
V: TRBV6-6
D: .
size: .

CDR3: CASSLVEDSLEAFF
DNA: TGTGCCAGCAGCTTAGTGGAGGACAGCCTTGAAGCTTTCTTT
J: TRBJ1-1
V: TRBV7-6
D: .
size: many

CDR3: CASSEPRDRDINSPLHF
DNA: TGTGCCAGCAGTGAGCCCCGGGACAGGGATATTAATTCACCCCTCCACTTT
J: TRBJ1-6
V: TRBV2
D: TRBD1
size: many

CDR3: CASSLPGTGDTEAFF
DNA: TGTGCCAGCAGTTTACCCGGGACAGGAGACACTGAAGCTTTCTTT
J: TRBJ1-1
V: TRBV12-3/TRBV12-4
D: TRBD1
size: .

CDR3: CSVGGTGGADEQYF
DNA: TGCAGCGTCGGCGGGACAGGGGGCGCGGACGAGCAGTACTTC
J: TRBJ2-7
V: TRBV29-1
D: TRBD1
size: many

CDR3: CASSTGLEAFF
DNA: TGTGCCAGTAGTACGGGGCTCGAAGCTTTCTTT
J: TRBJ1-1
V: TRBV12-3/TRBV12-4
D: .
size: many

CDR3: CASSPGGDRSYEQYF
DNA: TGTGCCAGCAGCCCAGGAGGGGACAGATCCTACGAGCAGTACTTC
J: TRBJ2-7
V: TRBV16
D: .
size: .

CDR3: CASSSAPTAEAFF
DNA: TGTGCCAGCAGCTCCGCACCTACCGCTGAAGCTTTCTTT
J: TRBJ1-1
V: TRBV7-3
D: .
size: many

CDR3: CSVEVRTGVVGNRNTGELFF
DNA: TGCAGCGTTGAAGTAAGAACAGGGGTAGTCGGAAATCGTAACACCGGGGAGCTGTTTTTT
J: TRBJ2-2
V: TRBV29-1
D: TRBD1
size: .

CDR3: CASSQPLKYGETQYF
DNA: TGTGCCAGCAGCCAACCCCTCAAGTATGGAGAGACCCAGTACTTC
J: TRBJ2-5
V: TRBV7-9
D: .
size: many

CDR3: CATASGRAYEQYF
DNA: TGCGCCACCGCTAGCGGGAGGGCCTACGAGCAGTACTTC
J: TRBJ2-7
V: TRBV10-2
D: TRBD2
size: .

CDR3: CARQGAGSNQPQHF
DNA: TGTGCTAGACAGGGGGCGGGGAGCAATCAGCCCCAGCATTTT
J: TRBJ1-5
V: TRBV2
D: TRBD1
size: once

CDR3: CATTRPQVPYEQYF
DNA: TGTGCCACCACCAGGCCCCAGGTCCCCTACGAGCAGTACTTC
J: TRBJ2-7
V: TRBV2
D: .
size: .

CDR3: CASSQDVARIGEQYF
DNA: TGCGCCAGCAGCCAAGACGTGGCCCGGATCGGAGAGCAGTACTTC
J: TRBJ2-7
V: TRBV4-1
D: .
size: .

CDR3: CSAPQDTYTEAFF
DNA: TGCAGTGCCCCCCAGGACACCTACACTGAAGCTTTCTTT
J: TRBJ1-1
V: TRBV20-1
D: .
size: few

CDR3: CASRLSNTGELFF
DNA: TGTGCCAGCAGACTGTCGAACACCGGGGAGCTGTTTTTT
J: TRBJ2-2
V: TRBV2
D: .
size: many

CDR3: CSARVLGSTGELFF
DNA: TGCAGTGCTAGAGTACTGGGAAGCACCGGGGAGCTGTTTTTT
J: TRBJ2-2
V: TRBV20-1
D: .
size: .

CDR3: CSAIGQNYGYTF
DNA: TGCAGTGCTATAGGACAGAACTATGGCTACACCTTC
J: TRBJ1-2
V: TRBV20-1
D: .
size: many

CDR3: CASSFGRQRTQYF
DNA: TGCGCCAGCAGCTTTGGCAGGCAAAGGACCCAGTACTTC
J: TRBJ2-5
V: TRBV5-1
D: .
size: .

CDR3: CASSDSEVPGANVLTF
DNA: TGTGCCAGCAGTGACTCGGAGGTCCCTGGGGCCAACGTCCTGACTTTC
J: TRBJ2-6
V: TRBV6-4
D: .
size: many

CDR3: CASTYPTSDQYF
DNA: TGTGCCAGCACCTACCCCACTTCGGACCAGTACTTC
J: TRBJ2-5
V: TRBV6-5
D: .
size: .

CDR3: CASTVTSGRAGELFF
DNA: TGTGCCAGCACCGTGACTAGCGGGAGGGCCGGGGAGCTGTTTTTT
J: TRBJ2-2
V: TRBV2
D: TRBD2
size: few

CDR3: CASSKEPPNLSGANVLTF
DNA: TGTGCCAGCAGCAAAGAACCTCCGAACCTCTCTGGGGCCAACGTCCTGACTTTC
J: TRBJ2-6
V: TRBV11-1
D: .
size: .